One T cell receptor (beta chain) is described in this entry. Germline values: CDR1 LGHNA, CDR2 YSLEER. Trimming removed 1 base at V and 1 base at J, with 11 bases between. CDR3 length: 16 residues. As handled by the study authors: Amplification from reference gene primers served as the basis for estimated nucleated cell counts. Data came from immunoSEQ multiplex PCR; TCRdb stores just in-frame clones and leaves some out. That table furnishes V, J and clone size, whereas the DNA furnished D and trimming. The sample holds about 260,000 clones, over 75% seen once. This sample is part of a study of blood T cell repertoires in COVID-19. Study as a whole: Donors in the United States, Italy and Spain gave samples during acute or convalescent COVID-19. T cells, B-cell-depleted T cells, or PBMCs supplied cDNA or gDNA.

The chain couples TRBV4-3 to TRBJ1-3, with D perhaps matching TRBD1 (5 bases). This TCR was recovered from a human donor in a cohort sampled during active COVID-19. The sequencing input was peripheral blood. In nucleotides, the CDR3 is TGCGCCAGCAGCCAAGGGCCACAGGAGTCTGGAAACACCATATATTTT. Translated: CASSQGPQESGNTIYF.